The 15 T cell receptor beta chains in this list originate from one sample, sequenced in a study of cytomegalovirus exposure and HLA in healthy donors. Profiling relied on immunoSEQ multiplex PCR, and the TCRdb table lists in-frame clones only, not all of them. Of 250,000 to 350,000 clones listed, just over 85% are singletons. The material sequenced was PBMCs. The receptors originated from a woman between 18 and 29 years old in good health and CMV-seronegative.

The rearrangement links TRBV7-9 to TRBJ1-2; perhaps TRBD1 as D (5 bases). The CDR3 is 16 residues long. In germline, CDR1 is SEHNR, CDR2 FQNEAQ (reference sequence). Between the trimmed V and J ends, which lost 5 bases and 1 base, there was a span of 17 bases. The CDR3 sequence is CASSPDLRGDNYGYTF. CDR3 DNA: TGTGCCAGCAGCCCCGACCTACGGGGGGATAACTATGGCTACACCTTC.

The CDR3 region has the DNA TGTGCCAGCAGTTCCTCGGATGCCAGGGTTAGCAATCAGCCCCAGCATTTT. Residues: CASSSSDARVSNQPQHF. This chain links TRBV28 with TRBJ1-5, with D perhaps TRBD1 (5 bases). The CDR3 totals 17 residues. Trimming left V 4 bases short and J 0 bases short, with 16 bases between. Germline lookup yields CDR1 MDHEN and CDR2 SYDVKM.

V is TRBV27 and J is TRBJ2-7, with TRBD2 matching 7 bases. Germline CDR1 MNHEY, CDR2 SMNVEV (reference sequence). The V gene end was trimmed by 6 bases and the J gene end by 2 bases; junction bases not matched to a gene: 16. The CDR3 contains 17 residues. CDR3 nucleotides: TGTGCCAGCAGCTATCACCCCCCGGGGGGAGTAGCCTACGAGCAGTACTTC. Amino acids: CASSYHPPGGVAYEQYF.

The chain employs TRBV9 and TRBJ2-1; 9 bases map to TRBD2. V shed 2 bases and J 5 bases; nucleotides not matched to a gene: 5. In germline, CDR1 is SGDLS, CDR2 YYNGEE. This CDR3 is 15 amino acids long. CDR3 DNA sequence: TGTGCCAGCAGCGTTGAGACTAGCGGCAACAATGAGCAGTTCTTC. Protein: CASSVETSGNNEQFF.

On this clone: Distinct nucleotide sequences in the sample also encode this CDR3. This chain joins TRBV7-9 and TRBJ2-2; D is ambiguous. Looked up from germline, CDR1 is SEHNR and CDR2 is FQNEAQ (reference sequence). The CDR3 has 14 amino acids. V was clipped by 3 bases and J by 1 base, with 6 bases between them. In DNA form, the CDR3 reads TGTGCCAGCAGCTTCAGTGGGAACACCGGGGAGCTGTTTTTT. Protein sequence: CASSFSGNTGELFF.

CDR3 sequence reads: CASSAPGQGGEKLFF. CDR3 in DNA: TGTGCCAGCAGCGCGCCGGGACAGGGTGGGGAAAAACTGTTTTTT. The J gene is TRBJ1-4, the V gene TRBV7-2, with 9 nucleotides matching TRBD1. V shed 5 bases and J 8 bases; nucleotides not matched to a gene: 9. The length of the CDR3 is 15 residues. Germline V gene lookup returns CDR1 SGHTA and CDR2 FQGNSA.

The rearrangement links TRBV29-1 to TRBJ2-7, with a tentative D call TRBD1 (6 bases). The germline V gene encodes CDR1 SQVTM and CDR2 ANQGSEA. The CDR3 consists of 14 residues. V lost 4 bases, J lost 1 base, and 14 bases lay in between. CDR3 loop: CSVVGEGQSYEQYF. The CDR3 DNA is TGCAGCGTTGTGGGGGAAGGACAGTCCTACGAGCAGTACTTC.

The rearrangement links TRBV7-8 to TRBJ1-1; 7 nucleotides align to TRBD1. Germline CDR1 reads SGHVS; CDR2 reads FQNEAQ. The V and J ends lost 5 bases and 8 bases, in that order; junction bases with no gene match: 11. There are 14 residues in the CDR3. CDR3 region: CASSPRRTGGEAFF. CDR3 nucleotide sequence: TGTGCCAGCAGCCCCCGTCGGACAGGAGGGGAAGCTTTCTTT. Drawing the rest from reference TRBV7-8 and TRBJ1-1, the complete variable domain is GAGVSQSPRYKVAKRGQDVALRCDPISGHVSLFWYQQALGQGPEFLTYFQNEAQLDKSGLPSDRFFAERPEGSVSTLKIQRTQQEDSAVYLCASSPRRTGGEAFFGQGTRLTVV.

CDR3 in DNA: TGTGCCAGCAGCCAGGGACAGGGGAGCAACTATGGCTACACCTTC. Its protein is CASSQGQGSNYGYTF. The chain recombines TRBV11-2 with TRBJ1-2, with TRBD1 identical over 10 bases. This CDR3 spans 15 amino acids. V trimming: 5 bases; J trimming: 2 bases; junction bases outside the gene matches: 5. The germline CDR1 and CDR2 sequences are SGHAT and FQNNGV.

The rearrangement links TRBV4-3 to TRBJ2-3, with D possibly being TRBD2 (5 bases). Germline V CDR1 and CDR2: LGHNA, YSLEER. With 4 bases removed from V and 6 bases from J, the gap between germline ends came to 11 bases. The CDR3 consists of 13 residues. The CDR3, as DNA: TGCGCCAGCAGCCCAGGACTGCCCGATACGCAGTATTTT. Amino acids: CASSPGLPDTQYF.

The chain has TRBV6-1 and TRBJ2-5, with 12 bases fitting TRBD2. The CDR3 is 16 amino acids. V shed 2 bases and J 4 bases; nucleotides not matched to a gene: 5. CDR1 is MNHNS and CDR2 is SASEGT in the germline V gene. The CDR3 coding sequence is TGTGCCAGCAGTGAAATGGCTAGCGGGAGGGGAGAGACCCAGTACTTC. Residues: CASSEMASGRGETQYF.

The chain is built from TRBV7-9 and TRBJ2-7; 7 nucleotides match TRBD2. The CDR3 is 12 residues long. Trimming removed 11 bases from V and 0 bases from J; junction bases left unmatched: 4. Germline V gives CDR1 SEHNR, CDR2 FQNEAQ (reference sequence). CDR3 DNA sequence: TGTGCCTCAGGGACTACCTCCTACGAGCAGTACTTC. Translated, it gives CASGTTSYEQYF. Full variable domain (rest looked up from reference TRBV7-9 and TRBJ2-7): DTGVSQNPRHKITKRGQNVTFRCDPISEHNRLYWYRQTLGQGPEFLTYFQNEAQLEKSRLLSDRFSAERPKGSFSTLEIQRTEQGDSAMYLCASGTTSYEQYFGPGTRLTVT.

The chain couples TRBV7-8 to TRBJ1-1; D remains unclear. Germline assignment: CDR1 SGHVS and CDR2 FQNEAQ. This CDR3 comprises 14 residues. Trimming stripped 5 bases from V and 1 base from J, with 11 bases between. The CDR3 spells CASSPISGNTEAFF. CDR3 DNA sequence: TGTGCCAGCAGCCCAATATCGGGGAACACTGAAGCTTTCTTT. Complete variable domain (other parts from reference TRBV7-8 and TRBJ1-1): GAGVSQSPRYKVAKRGQDVALRCDPISGHVSLFWYQQALGQGPEFLTYFQNEAQLDKSGLPSDRFFAERPEGSVSTLKIQRTQQEDSAVYLCASSPISGNTEAFFGQGTRLTVV.

V and J are TRBV18 and TRBJ1-2; D gene ambiguous. CDR1 is KGHSH, CDR2 LQKENI, per germline. This CDR3 is built from 13 residues. Trimming removed 1 base from V and 6 bases from J, with 9 bases in between. CDR3 bases: TGTGCCAGCTCACCACGGGCCCAGGATGGCTACACCTTC. Protein product: CASSPRAQDGYTF.

CDR3 region: CASSLGGGTSSTDTQYF. The CDR3 region has the DNA TGTGCCAGCAGCCTAGGGGGAGGGACTTCTAGCACAGATACGCAGTATTTT. The V gene is TRBV7-6, the J gene TRBJ2-3; TRBD2 might be the D (7 bases). V lost 5 bases and J lost 0, with 18 bases in between. The germline V gene has CDR1 SGHVS and CDR2 FNYEAQ. The length of the CDR3 is 17 residues.